One and the same sample provided the 11 T cell receptor beta chains below, sequenced in a study of blood T cells in healthy people across ages. Using a J-beta primer mix together with a sample-barcoded 5' primer, a second PCR was run for roughly 7 to 11 cycles. TCRdb re-analysed the 5' RACE reads in MiXCR, keeping a single row per CDR3 protein. The sample carries over a million distinct CDR3 sequences, approximately 63% recorded once. Sequenced sample: blood. Source of these receptors: a man younger than 35 in good health.

In this sample, this clonotype turned up once. This sequence joins TRBV29-1 and TRBJ2-7; a weak D match, TRBD1 (5 bases). Trimming shortened V by 5 bases and J by 2 bases, and 22 bases separated the two germline ends. The CDR3 is 16 amino acids. Germline V gene lookup returns CDR1 SQVTM and CDR2 ANQGSEA. DNA of the CDR3: TGCAGCGTTCTGGCAGGACACCCGGTACGTACCTACGAGCAGTACTTC. It codes for CSVLAGHPVRTYEQYF.

The rearrangement joins TRBV28 to TRBJ1-1; D unclear. The length of the CDR3 is 13 residues. Trimming pared 8 bases from V and 1 base from J, leaving 11 bases between. The germline V gene encodes CDR1 MDHEN and CDR2 SYDVKM. The CDR3 loop reads CASGFQSNTEAFF. CDR3 DNA sequence: TGTGCCAGCGGGTTTCAGTCGAACACTGAAGCTTTCTTT.

The CDR3, as DNA: TGTGCCAGCAGAGACACGGCTCGGGAGACCCAGTACTTC. It is translated as CASRDTARETQYF. The rearrangement joins TRBV11-2 to TRBJ2-5; D gene uncertain. V lost 6 bases, J lost 5 bases, and 13 bases lay in between. The CDR3 runs 13 residues. Germline assignment: CDR1 SGHAT and CDR2 FQNNGV.

The rearrangement uses TRBV4-1 and TRBJ2-1, with D perhaps TRBD1 (6 bases). CDR3 length equals 15 residues. CDR1 is MGHRA and CDR2 is YSYEKL in the germline V gene. The V and J ends lost 6 bases and 5 bases respectively, with 17 bases between them. The CDR3 loop is CASRDSGHRDNEQFF. The CDR3 bases are TGCGCCAGCAGAGATTCGGGACACCGGGACAATGAGCAGTTCTTC.

DNA of the CDR3: TGTGCCAGCAGTTTTCGGGGGAATTTGAACACTGAAGCTTTCTTT. Translation gives CASSFRGNLNTEAFF. This rearrangement joins TRBV28 to TRBJ1-1; D possibly corresponds to TRBD1 (5 bases). V dropped 3 bases and J dropped 0 bases, with 11 bases sitting between them. This CDR3 spans 15 amino acids. Germline V CDR1 and CDR2: MDHEN, SYDVKM.

J is TRBJ2-3 and V is TRBV5-1; D is perhaps TRBD2 (6 bases). The V end was cut by 7 bases, the J end by 2 bases, with 14 bases between. The CDR3 has 14 residues. The germline V gene encodes CDR1 SGHRS and CDR2 YFSETQ. The CDR3 reads CASGDGGNTDTQYF. As DNA, the CDR3 is TGCGCCAGCGGGGACGGAGGGAACACAGATACGCAGTATTTT. The whole variable domain, remainder taken from reference TRBV5-1 and TRBJ2-3, is KAGVTQTPRYLIKTRGQQVTLSCSPISGHRSVSWYQQTPGQGLQFLFEYFSETQRNKGNFPGRFSGRQFSNSRSEMNVSTLELGDSALYLCASGDGGNTDTQYFGPGTRLTVL.

This chain links TRBV4-3 with TRBJ1-1; D not certain. The CDR3 contains 14 residues. V shed 0 bases and J shed 4 bases, with 9 bases lying between them. Germline CDR1 LGHNA, CDR2 YSLEER. The CDR3 region has the DNA TGCGCCAGCAGCCAAGATACGAGCTCCACTGAAGCTTTCTTT. This gives the protein CASSQDTSSTEAFF.

This clonotype was observed once. The rearrangement uses TRBV20-1 and TRBJ2-5; the match to TRBD2 covers 7 bases. Trimming removed 7 bases from V and 11 bases from J; junction bases left unmatched: 13. CDR3 length: 12 residues. Germline values: CDR1 DFQATT, CDR2 SNEGSKA (reference sequence). The CDR3 protein is CSVERGFDEQYF. CDR3 bases: TGCAGTGTTGAGCGGGGTTTCGATGAGCAGTACTTC.

V and J are TRBV6-2 or TRBV6-3 and TRBJ2-1, with 12 bases lining up with TRBD1. V dropped 8 bases and J dropped 7; count of bases not matched to a gene: 6. Germline-derived CDR1 and CDR2 are MNHEY and SVGEGT. This CDR3 is built from 14 residues. The CDR3 reads CASSRDRGLNEQFF. CDR3 bases: TGTGCCAGCTCCAGGGACAGGGGGCTTAATGAGCAGTTCTTC.

In this sample, this clonotype turned up many times. The V call is TRBV29-1, the J call TRBJ2-1; TRBD2 matches at 8 bases. The CDR3 is 13 residues long. The germline V gene encodes CDR1 SQVTM and CDR2 ANQGSEA. The V gene end was trimmed by 6 bases and the J gene end by 8 bases; junction bases not matched to a gene: 9. DNA of the CDR3: TGCAGCGTCCGGAGCGGGAGCTTCGATGAGCAGTTCTTC. It yields the protein CSVRSGSFDEQFF.

This clonotype has a count of ten or more. The chain employs TRBV10-3 and TRBJ2-3; no reliable D call. Germline CDR1 ENHRY, CDR2 SYGVKD. Deletions cut 0 bases from V and 0 bases from J, with 4 bases between. CDR3 length: 14 amino acids. CDR3 protein: CAISESQSTDTQYF. CDR3 sequence (DNA): TGTGCCATCAGTGAGTCCCAAAGCACAGATACGCAGTATTTT.